This TCR beta chain was recovered during a study of T cell clonality in common variable immunodeficiency. Losses at the gene ends were 6 bases for V and 9 bases for J; bases not matched to a gene: 8. The CDR3 has 15 residues. Study conclusions and caveats: Reportedly, TCR beta sequences from common variable immunodeficiency showed fewer deletions and N-nucleotide insertions.

Sequencing was performed with immunoSEQ multiplex PCR; in TCRdb, only in-frame clones are kept and a portion is missing. There are some 14,000 clones in the sample, none observed a single time. This clone was observed many times. Its target is unknown. The sequenced fragment ends 3 residues before the CDR3 boundary, so the rest is inferred from the germline J gene. The material sequenced was peripheral blood mononuclear cells. The rearrangement uses TRBV12-3 or TRBV12-4 and TRBJ2-1, with 13 bases fitting TRBD2. This TCR was recovered from a human donor with common variable immunodeficiency. CDR3 DNA (partial): TGTGCCAGCAGGACCGGGACTAGCGGGATTAGTGAG. Translation gives CASRTGTSGISE. The entire CDR3 is CASRTGTSGISEQFF.